The 17 T cell receptor beta chains below come from one sample, sequenced in a study of T cells in Graves' hyperthyroidism and ophthalmopathy. TCR beta CDR3 sequences were amplified from RNA transcripts. The study used the HTBI primer set for a first-round RT-PCR of the TCR CDR3. MiXCR, applied by TCRdb to the multiplex PCR reads, yields one record per CDR3 protein. The data hold about 420,000 distinct CDR3 sequences, with approximately 15% observed a single time. Sequencing was carried out using blood. Receptors were obtained from a young woman with Graves' hyperthyroidism.

Many counts were recorded for this clonotype. J is TRBJ1-1 and V is TRBV29-1; the match to TRBD1 covers 7 bases. V was pared by 7 bases and J by 7 bases, with 9 bases of the junction left unmatched. The germline V gene has CDR1 SQVTM and CDR2 ANQGSEA. This CDR3 spans 12 amino acids. The CDR3 nucleotides read TGCAGCGCGGCAGGGGGAACTCATGAAGCTTTCTTT. Protein sequence: CSAAGGTHEAFF.

This clonotype was found a few times. V and J are TRBV25-1 and TRBJ1-2, with 11 positions matching TRBD1. With V trimmed by 2 bases and J by 7 bases, 6 bases remained unmatched. This CDR3 has 15 amino acids. CDR1 is MGHDK, CDR2 SYGVNS, per germline. The CDR3 loop is CASSEEKDRGPGYTF. DNA of the CDR3: TGTGCCAGCAGTGAAGAAAAGGACAGGGGGCCTGGCTACACCTTC.

In this sample, this clonotype turned up many times. An end of the junction does not agree with germline; a read error may underlie this. The chain uses TRBV10-3 and TRBJ2-5; possible D gene TRBD1, 7 bases. CDR1 is ENHRY, CDR2 SYGVKD, per germline. The CDR3 has 14 amino acids. CDR3 bases: TGTGCCATCGGTGAGACAGGGAGGAGAGAGACCCAGTACTTC. Protein: CAIGETGRRETQYF.

This clonotype was detected many times. This chain joins TRBV2 and TRBJ2-1; 8 bases line up with TRBD2. CDR3 size: 15 residues. The junction had 4 bases not matched to a gene; V was cut back by 4 bases and J by 2 bases. In germline, CDR1 is SNHLY, CDR2 FYNNEI. CDR3 coding DNA: TGTGCCAGCAGTGTACTAGCGGCTACCTACAATGAGCAGTTCTTC. It is translated as CASSVLAATYNEQFF.

In this sample, this clonotype turned up many times. Here the CDR3 DNA reads TGTGCCAGCAGTTTGGGGGTATCTGAAGCTTTCTTT. Encoded protein: CASSLGVSEAFF. This rearrangement joins TRBV12-3 or TRBV12-4 to TRBJ1-1; D possibly corresponds to TRBD1 (5 bases). The CDR3 covers 12 residues. V was pared by 3 bases and J by 6 bases, with 8 bases between.

Comment on this clonotype: With a much larger clone just one base away, this may be a read error. The chain has TRBV28 and TRBJ2-3; 10 nucleotides align to TRBD2. Losses at the gene ends were 8 bases for V and 1 base for J; bases not matched to a gene: 9. Germline loops: CDR1 MDHEN, CDR2 SYDVKM. This CDR3 is 16 amino acids long. CDR3 protein: CASGLVGTSGTDTQYF. The CDR3 DNA follows: TGTGCCAGCGGCCTGGTCGGGACTAGCGGCACAGATACGCAGTATTTT.

The chain employs TRBV15 and TRBJ2-1; 7 positions match TRBD1. V was pared by 0 bases and J by 3 bases, with 5 bases of the junction left unmatched. The CDR3 runs to 16 residues. From germline, CDR1 is LNHNV and CDR2 YYDKDF (reference sequence). CDR3 amino acids: CATSREFQGVYNEQFF. CDR3 sequence (DNA): TGTGCCACCAGCAGAGAGTTTCAGGGGGTCTACAATGAGCAGTTCTTC.

This clonotype was counted many times. CDR3 DNA sequence: TGTGCCAGCAGCCAAAAGGGGGGGGTGCTACGGTCCACTGAAGCTTTCTTT. This gives the protein CASSQKGGVLRSTEAFF. The chain has TRBV4-2 and TRBJ1-1; tentative D call: TRBD1 (6 bases). The germline V gene encodes CDR1 LGHNA and CDR2 YNFKEQ. V was cut by 2 bases and J by 4 bases, with 20 bases left in between. There are 17 residues in the CDR3.

At least ten counts were recorded for this clonotype. The junction departs from germline at one end; a sequencing error may be responsible. The gene calls are TRBV20-1 and TRBJ1-4, with D perhaps TRBD1 (6 bases). Germline CDR1 DFQATT, CDR2 SNEGSKA (reference sequence). The CDR3 extends over 15 amino acids. This chain's CDR3 is CSAITQGISKEKLFF. CDR3 nucleotides: TGCAGTGCTATCACCCAGGGGATTTCTAAAGAAAAACTGTTTTTT.

This clonotype was seen many times. The rearrangement uses TRBV15 and TRBJ1-5; 9 nucleotides align to TRBD1. CDR3 length: 16 residues. CDR1 and CDR2 (germline): LNHNV, YYDKDF (reference sequence). The junction had 6 bases not matched to a gene; V was cut back by 4 bases and J by 2 bases. The CDR3 DNA reads as TGTGCCACCAGCACCCGGGACAGGGTAGGCAATCAGCCCCAGCATTTT. Its protein product is CATSTRDRVGNQPQHF.

This clonotype was detected many times. The rearrangement uses TRBV6-2 or TRBV6-3 and TRBJ2-3; no clear D gene. Germline-derived CDR1 and CDR2 are MNHEY and SVGEGT. The CDR3 covers 13 residues. The V end lost 5 bases, the J end lost 7 bases, and 13 bases lay between the germline ends. The chain's CDR3 is CASSEPPHYTQYF. CDR3 bases: TGTGCCAGCAGTGAACCCCCTCATTATACGCAGTATTTT.

Many counts were recorded for this clonotype. The chain recombines TRBV20-1 with TRBJ1-6; 8 bases agree with TRBD1. Germline V CDR1 and CDR2: DFQATT, SNEGSKA (reference sequence). CDR3 length: 14 residues. With V trimmed by 3 bases and J by 6 bases, 4 bases remained unmatched. This CDR3 is CSASFGQGNSPLHF. In DNA form, the CDR3 reads TGCAGTGCTAGTTTCGGACAGGGTAATTCACCCCTCCACTTT.

This clonotype came up many times. The chain carries TRBV6-2 or TRBV6-3 and TRBJ2-3; 10 bases align to TRBD2. The CDR3 extends over 14 amino acids. Per the germline V gene, CDR1 is MNHEY and CDR2 is SVGEGT. V dropped 5 bases and J dropped 2; count of bases not matched to a gene: 1. The CDR3 protein is CASSSGGATDTQYF. The CDR3 region has the DNA TGTGCCAGCAGTAGCGGGGGGGCCACAGATACGCAGTATTTT.

The sample holds many counts of this clonotype. This chain connects TRBV29-1 to TRBJ1-1; TRBD1 is a possible D gene (5 bases). Per the germline V gene, CDR1 is SQVTM and CDR2 is ANQGSEA. The CDR3 covers 13 residues. V was trimmed by 6 bases and J by 3 bases, leaving 14 bases between them. CDR3 protein: CSVGWGGHTEAFF. CDR3 coding DNA: TGCAGCGTCGGGTGGGGGGGTCACACTGAAGCTTTCTTT.

The table lists this clonotype with many counts. The chain links TRBV18 to TRBJ1-5, with D possibly TRBD1 on 6 matching bases. Germline V CDR1 and CDR2: KGHSH, LQKENI. The CDR3 extends over 14 amino acids. Trimming stripped 4 bases from V and 3 bases from J, with 10 bases between. The CDR3 is CASSLGQNNQPQHF. The CDR3 DNA follows: TGTGCCAGCTCACTCGGACAGAACAATCAGCCCCAGCATTTT.

Points on this clonotype: This clone may be a read error of a much larger clone one base away. The rearrangement links TRBV12-3 or TRBV12-4 to TRBJ2-5; D is ambiguous. CDR3 size: 13 residues. CDR3 bases: TGTGCCAGCAGTTTCACGGCACAAGAGACCCTGTACTTC. Residues: CASSFTAQETLYF.

The sample holds many counts of this clonotype. The chain is built from TRBV24-1 and TRBJ1-5, with D perhaps TRBD1 (5 bases). Trimming cost V 4 bases and J 3 bases, with 18 bases left between them. The CDR3 is 17 residues long. In germline, CDR1 is KGHDR, CDR2 SFDVKD. The CDR3 region is CATSDSGAKGPNQPQHF. The CDR3 DNA reads TGTGCCACCAGTGACAGTGGGGCGAAGGGGCCCAATCAGCCCCAGCATTTT.